This TCR beta chain originates from a study of T cells after yellow fever vaccination (dated by TCRdb to the late 2010s). For the study in its entirety: The SMART-Seq v4 Ultra Low Input RNA kit was used to prepare libraries from fractions with low cell numbers. Bulk PBMC replicates and cell subsets were isolated from blood drawn at multiple timepoints before and after both primary and secondary immunization. Bulk TCR alpha and beta repertoires were sequenced longitudinally to track T-cell clones before and after primary and booster YFV17D yellow fever vaccination. The cohort comprised two healthy male donors, one aged 18 to 30 and one aged 30 to 40 years. Findings and caveats that apply to the study as a whole: Computational filtering was needed because FACS-sorted repertoires could contain abundant contaminating clonotypes from the bulk population. A small fraction of clonotypes showed up in both the CD4 and CD8 compartments, probably as a result of convergent recombination. After the booster, most of the clones that had expanded following primary vaccination were detected again (almost 98% of CD4 and around nine tenths of CD8), which suggests that memory was broadly maintained. Because only two donors were included in the study, the extent to which the findings can be generalized is limited. Compared with the primary T-cell response, the secondary T-cell response was weaker but faster, peaking on day 5 rather than day 15.

Synthesis of TCR cDNA relied on 5'RACE template switching, a step that introduced a universal primer site along with unique molecular identifiers. cDNA synthesis was primed from both the TCR alpha and TCR beta constant segments. Library amplification used two PCR steps, and the second PCR step added sample barcodes and sequencing adapters. Libraries were sequenced on Illumina HiSeq 2500 (2x100 bp) or NovaSeq (2x150 bp). As for the authors' bioinformatics: Demultiplexing of reads and collapsing into UMI consensus sequences were performed with MIGEC, and V(D)J alignment was carried out with MiXCR. Clonotypes responding to the vaccine were identified with edgeR on replicate PBMC samples, with the criteria of FDR below 0.01 and a log2 fold change above 5 up to day 15. Each bulk clonotype was labeled CD4 or CD8 based on which sequenced repertoire, CD4 or CD8, contained the clonotype at higher abundance. Using fastp at Q25 and MiXCR, TCRdb reprocessed the public reads and kept productive beta chains. Each CDR3 protein gets just one entry, which takes the most common genes and DNA from the rows behind it. The V and J calls were not made by the authors but by TCRdb's processing. Here the sample has approximately 550,000 distinct CDR3 sequences; roughly a fifth occur a single time. The top ten hold around 15% of the sample.

Points on this clonotype: The target of this receptor is not known. Base qualities are not at hand, and no much larger clone is one base apart.

The CDR3 holds 13 amino acids from the cysteine to the phenylalanine. Only the CDR3 region is kept as DNA, spanning 39 bases read in frame from base 1. V sheds 8 bases and J sheds 2 bases, leaving 10 bases between their ends. The CDR1 and CDR2 encoded by the germline V gene (reference sequence) are DFQATT and SNEGSKA. The treatment or condition label for this specimen denotes: live attenuated yellow fever vaccine strain. Two biological replicates of bulk PBMCs were collected at each blood-draw timepoint. PBMCs were isolated from peripheral blood using a standard Ficoll-Paque protocol. RNA was extracted with TriZol from bulk PBMCs, CD4 and CD8 fractions, and dextramer-positive and dextramer-negative fractions.

This receptor was identified in a man aged 30-40 years who received the YFV17D yellow fever vaccine. Sequencing was performed on PBMCs, taken 15 days after the yellow fever booster vaccination. The rearranged segments are TRBV20-1 and TRBJ2-6, with TRBD1 tentatively as D gene (5 bases match). The bases are TGCAGTACCAGGACAACTGGGGCCAACGTCCTGACTTTC. Translation gives CSTRTTGANVLTF.